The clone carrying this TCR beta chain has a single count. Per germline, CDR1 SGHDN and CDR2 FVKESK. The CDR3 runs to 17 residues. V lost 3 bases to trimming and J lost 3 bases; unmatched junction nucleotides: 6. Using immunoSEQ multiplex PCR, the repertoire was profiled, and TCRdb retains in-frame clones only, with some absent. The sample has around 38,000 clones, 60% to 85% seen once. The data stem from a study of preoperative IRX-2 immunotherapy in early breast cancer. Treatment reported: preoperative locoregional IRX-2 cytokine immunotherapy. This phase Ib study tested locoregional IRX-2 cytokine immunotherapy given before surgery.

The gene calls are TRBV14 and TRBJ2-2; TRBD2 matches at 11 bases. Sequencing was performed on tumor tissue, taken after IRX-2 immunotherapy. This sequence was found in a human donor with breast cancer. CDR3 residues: CASSQLAGGPHTGELFF. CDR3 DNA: TGTGCCAGCAGCCAGTTAGCGGGAGGGCCGCACACCGGGGAGCTGTTTTTT.